The clone carrying this TCR beta chain was detected ten times or more. What it binds is not known. Using its own MiXCR run on the 5' RACE reads, TCRdb lists one record per CDR3 protein. The sample shows 250,000 or so distinct CDR3 sequences, 15% to 20% of them seen only once. These data originate in a study of CD8 T cells in ankylosing spondylitis. Broader study findings: Blood from ankylosing spondylitis patients appeared to carry a characteristic eight-variant TCR beta motif.

Germline CDR1 reads SGHTA; CDR2 reads FQGNSA. The CDR3 has 14 residues. V gave up 1 base and J gave up 2 bases, with 7 bases separating them. The rearrangement joins TRBV7-2 to TRBJ2-3; no reliable D call. The receptor was derived from a male donor with ankylosing spondylitis or in good health (not recorded which). Specimen: blood, either unsorted or a sorted T cell fraction (not recorded which). CDR3 sequence reads: CASSLESLTDTQYF. CDR3 bases: TGTGCCAGCAGCTTAGAAAGCCTCACAGATACGCAGTATTTT.